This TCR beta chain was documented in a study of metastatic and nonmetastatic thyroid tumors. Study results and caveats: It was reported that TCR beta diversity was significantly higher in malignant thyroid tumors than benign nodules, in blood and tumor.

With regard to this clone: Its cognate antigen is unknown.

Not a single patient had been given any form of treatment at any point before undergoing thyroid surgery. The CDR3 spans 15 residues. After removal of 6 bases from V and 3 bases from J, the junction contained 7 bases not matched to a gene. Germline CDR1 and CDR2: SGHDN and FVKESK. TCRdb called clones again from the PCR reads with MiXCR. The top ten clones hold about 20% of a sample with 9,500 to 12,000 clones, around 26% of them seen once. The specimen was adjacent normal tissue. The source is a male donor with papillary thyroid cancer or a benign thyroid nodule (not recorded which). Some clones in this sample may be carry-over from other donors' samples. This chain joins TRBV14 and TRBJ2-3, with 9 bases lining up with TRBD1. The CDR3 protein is CASSLTGGLTDTQYF. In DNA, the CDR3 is TGTGCCAGCAGTCTGACAGGGGGTTTAACAGATACGCAGTATTTT.